This is a list of T cell receptor beta chains from one sample in a study of radiation and T cells in renal cell carcinoma. Sequencing was performed with immunoSEQ multiplex PCR; in TCRdb, only in-frame clones are kept and a portion is missing. The sample carries around 140,000 clones, less than 90% recorded once. The sample was blood, taken from a patient whose treatment included radiotherapy and nephrectomy. These TCRs come from a woman aged 50 to 65 with renal cell carcinoma. Each CDR3 is given with its conserved first and last residue. The D gene is left open where the match is weak. Expanded clones are given a class, and other clones once, few, many or no size at all.

CDR3nt	CDR3aa	v_gene	d_gene	j_gene	abundance	len
TGTGCCAGCAGCTGGCCGGTGAGCGGGAGTTTCTACGAGCAGTACTTC	CASSWPVSGSFYEQYF	TRBV11-2	TRBD2	TRBJ2-7	-	16
TGTGCCAGCAGTTACTCGCGGGGCTCTCGCACAGATACGCAGTATTTT	CASSYSRGSRTDTQYF	TRBV6-5	-	TRBJ2-3	-	16
TGTGCCAGCAGTGACGTGAGGGGGGGGCGGAATCAGCCCCAGCATTTT	CASSDVRGGRNQPQHF	TRBV2	-	TRBJ1-5	-	16
TGTGCCAGCAGCCCTCCCGCTGGGAACAGGAACTTCTACAATGAGCAGTTCTTC	CASSPPAGNRNFYNEQFF	TRBV7-9	-	TRBJ2-1	-	18
TGTGCCAGCAGCGTAGGTGGCTCCTACGAGCAGTACTTC	CASSVGGSYEQYF	TRBV9	-	TRBJ2-7	-	13
TGTGCCAGCAGCGACAAGTCTGGGGCGGTGGATGGCTACACCTTC	CASSDKSGAVDGYTF	TRBV9	-	TRBJ1-2	few	15
TGCGCCAGCCGACAGGGTGGCACCGGGGAGCTGTTTTTT	CASRQGGTGELFF	TRBV5-1	TRBD1	TRBJ2-2	-	13
TGTGCCATCAGGGGCGGGACATCTAACACCGGGGAGCTGTTTTTT	CAIRGGTSNTGELFF	TRBV10-3	-	TRBJ2-2	-	15
TGCGCCAGCAGCGCGGACAATACTGTCGAGCAGTACTTC	CASSADNTVEQYF	TRBV5-1	-	TRBJ2-7	-	13
TGTGCCAGCAGTGTGCAATCGCACTACGAGCAGTACTTC	CASSVQSHYEQYF	TRBV2	-	TRBJ2-7	-	13
TGCGCCAGCAGCCAAGATCAGTGGCTAGCGGGGGGCACCGGGGAGCTGTTTTTT	CASSQDQWLAGGTGELFF	TRBV4-3	TRBD2	TRBJ2-2	-	18
TGTGCCAGCAGCTTAGGACAGTCCCGCACTGAAGCTTTCTTT	CASSLGQSRTEAFF	TRBV7-2	-	TRBJ1-1	once	14
TGCGCCAGCAGCCAAGATAACCGCGTCAGCAATCAGCCCCAGCATTTT	CASSQDNRVSNQPQHF	TRBV4-1	-	TRBJ1-5	-	16
TGTGCCACCAGCAGACCCCAACGCGACTACGAGCAGTACTTC	CATSRPQRDYEQYF	TRBV15	-	TRBJ2-7	few	14
TGTGCCAGCAGCCTACAGGGGTGGAACGAGCAGTACTTC	CASSLQGWNEQYF	TRBV14	TRBD1	TRBJ2-7	few	13
TGTGCCAGCAGCTCCCAGGGCACTGAAGCTTTCTTT	CASSSQGTEAFF	TRBV7-8	-	TRBJ1-1	-	12
TGCGCCAGCAGCCCCCGGGACAGGTCCTACGAGCAGTACTTC	CASSPRDRSYEQYF	TRBV5-4	TRBD1	TRBJ2-7	-	14
TGCGCCAGCAGCCCATCCGCGACTAGCGGTAACAATGAGCAGTTCTTC	CASSPSATSGNNEQFF	TRBV5-1	TRBD2	TRBJ2-1	-	16
TGTGCCAGCAGCGTTGGCAGGAGCTCTGGGGCCAACGTCCTGACTTTC	CASSVGRSSGANVLTF	TRBV9	-	TRBJ2-6	-	16
TGTGCCAGCAGCTTTGGGACACGACAGGGTTCGTATGGCTACACCTTC	CASSFGTRQGSYGYTF	TRBV5-6	TRBD1	TRBJ1-2	-	16
TGTGCCAGCAGTGGAGCCGGGACGAACACCGGGGAGCTGTTTTTT	CASSGAGTNTGELFF	TRBV2	-	TRBJ2-2	-	15
TGCGCCAGCAGCCTGGCGGTGGGGCGAACGGGCACTGAAGCTTTCTTT	CASSLAVGRTGTEAFF	TRBV5-1	-	TRBJ1-1	few	16
TGTGCCAGCAGCTTAAACGGTTACGAGCAGTACTTC	CASSLNGYEQYF	TRBV7-3	-	TRBJ2-7	-	12
TGTGCCAGCAGGGGGATGGGGGCAGGCGAGCAGTACTTC	CASRGMGAGEQYF	TRBV2	-	TRBJ2-7	-	13
TGCAGCGTTACGGGGACGGGGTCCTACGAGCAGTACTTC	CSVTGTGSYEQYF	TRBV29-1	-	TRBJ2-7	-	13
TGTGCCAGCTCACCTTTAGCGGAACAGGCGGCAGATACGCAGTATTTT	CASSPLAEQAADTQYF	TRBV18	-	TRBJ2-3	-	16
TGTGCCAGCAGCTTGGTAGGGACAGGGAGGTACGAGCAGTACTTC	CASSLVGTGRYEQYF	TRBV5-6	TRBD1	TRBJ2-7	-	15
TGTGCCACCAGTGTGGGAAACAGCAATCAGCCCCAGCATTTT	CATSVGNSNQPQHF	TRBV15	-	TRBJ1-5	once	14
TGTGCCAGCAGTTTGGGCTATGAAGCTTTCTTT	CASSLGYEAFF	TRBV27	-	TRBJ1-1	-	11
TGCGCCAGCAGCCAAGATTGGGCAGGAGCGAATGAAAAACTGTTTTTT	CASSQDWAGANEKLFF	TRBV4-3	-	TRBJ1-4	-	16
TGTGCCAGCAGCAAAGTGTTCCTAGCGGGAGGGGAGACCCAGTACTTC	CASSKVFLAGGETQYF	TRBV21-1	-	TRBJ2-5	-	16
TGTGCCAGCAGCTTATACAGGGTCTACGAGCAGTACTTC	CASSLYRVYEQYF	TRBV7-2	-	TRBJ2-7	-	13
TGTGCCAGCAGGCGGGCCTCCTGGGATCAGCCCCAGCATTTT	CASRRASWDQPQHF	TRBV6-5	-	TRBJ1-5	-	14
TGTGCCAGCACCCAGAGTACAGGGTTAAGCTACGAGCAGTACTTC	CASTQSTGLSYEQYF	TRBV7-2	-	TRBJ2-7	-	15
TGTGCCAGCAGTCCGGAGAGGGCAGATACGCAGTATTTT	CASSPERADTQYF	TRBV27	-	TRBJ2-3	once	13
TGTGCCAGCAGCCTTGACAGGGGTTTCTCCTACGAGCAGTACTTC	CASSLDRGFSYEQYF	TRBV27	TRBD1	TRBJ2-7	-	15
TGTGCCGCCCAGTTTGGCGAGCAGTACTTC	CAAQFGEQYF	TRBV6-5	-	TRBJ2-7	-	10
TGTGCCAGCAGTTATGAGGGAATGAGGGAGCAGTACTTC	CASSYEGMREQYF	TRBV6-6	-	TRBJ2-7	-	13
TGTGCCAGCAGGGCGGGGCTGAGGGATTCACCCCTCCACTTT	CASRAGLRDSPLHF	TRBV2	-	TRBJ1-6	-	14
TGTGCCAGCAGCGGGGGACAGAACAATCAGCCCCAGCATTTT	CASSGGQNNQPQHF	TRBV9	TRBD1	TRBJ1-5	-	14
TGTGCCAGCAGCCCGGGACAGGTGCTCTACGAGCAGTACTTC	CASSPGQVLYEQYF	TRBV5-8	TRBD1	TRBJ2-7	-	14
TGCGCCAGCAGCCAAGGGCTGGGGATTAACTATGGCTACACCTTC	CASSQGLGINYGYTF	TRBV4-1	-	TRBJ1-2	-	15
TGTGCCACCAGCAGAGATTCTAACTCAGGGTTGAGGGCTTTCTTT	CATSRDSNSGLRAFF	TRBV15	-	TRBJ1-1	-	15
TGTGCCACCAGCAGAGATGCGGCCTCGGCCTACGAGCAGTACTTC	CATSRDAASAYEQYF	TRBV15	-	TRBJ2-7	-	15
TGTGCCAGCAGCGTAGGTTTCGGGGTAAGAACTGAAGCTTTCTTT	CASSVGFGVRTEAFF	TRBV9	-	TRBJ1-1	-	15